This is a list of T cell receptor beta chains from one sample in a study of T cell changes during pregnancy in multiple sclerosis. Here immunoSEQ multiplex PCR was the method, and the copy in TCRdb shows in-frame clones only, minus some. The table includes roughly 73,000 clones, about 92% detected once. The source was peripheral blood, collected in the second trimester of pregnancy. The receptors come from a female donor in good health, enrolled as a control in a pregnancy study. CDR3s include the opening cysteine and the closing phenylalanine or tryptophan. The listing skips clone size in some rows; elsewhere it reads once, few, many or a size class.

CDR3aa: CASSELAGSYTQYF
len: 14
abundance: -
v_gene: TRBV7-8

CDR3aa: CASSSLQTSQETQYF
len: 15
abundance: -
v_gene: TRBV25-1

CDR3aa: CASSSRETEAFF
len: 12
abundance: -
v_gene: TRBV10-1

CDR3aa: CASSFGQGDTDTQYF
len: 15
abundance: -
v_gene: TRBV7-9

CDR3aa: CATHIYGPGNYGYTF
len: 15
abundance: -
v_gene: TRBV15

CDR3aa: CASSAQAASGAYNEQFF
len: 17
abundance: -
v_gene: TRBV7-3

CDR3aa: CASSYSRGSLTGELFF
len: 16
abundance: once
v_gene: TRBV6-5

CDR3aa: CASSYSGGEQFF
len: 12
abundance: -
v_gene: TRBV6-5

CDR3aa: CASSLGGTPGREQYF
len: 15
abundance: -
v_gene: TRBV28

CDR3aa: CASSPRGAGGNTGELFF
len: 17
abundance: -
v_gene: TRBV18

CDR3aa: CASSQGLAEIVGFIF
len: 15
abundance: -
v_gene: TRBV4-3

CDR3aa: CARSLSTGRNQPQHF
len: 15
abundance: -
v_gene: TRBV5-3

CDR3aa: CASSPGTGENTEAFF
len: 15
abundance: -
v_gene: TRBV18

CDR3aa: CASSLAGGSYEQYF
len: 14
abundance: -
v_gene: TRBV7-9

CDR3aa: CASSIRDTEAFF
len: 12
abundance: -
v_gene: TRBV7-2

CDR3aa: CASSQDRPGSYNEQFF
len: 16
abundance: few
v_gene: TRBV4-3

CDR3aa: CASSKRQGRNQPQHF
len: 15
abundance: once
v_gene: TRBV7-8

CDR3aa: CASSSFGTGGVLFF
len: 14
abundance: -
v_gene: TRBV7-9

CDR3aa: CASGLVLGQGAGELFF
len: 16
abundance: -
v_gene: TRBV12-5

CDR3aa: CASSSISGGSGANVLTF
len: 17
abundance: once
v_gene: TRBV11-2

CDR3aa: CASTWDYNNEQFF
len: 13
abundance: -
v_gene: TRBV7-6

CDR3aa: CASFTGTGSFNQPQHF
len: 16
abundance: -
v_gene: TRBV19

CDR3aa: CASSPGDSYEQYF
len: 13
abundance: -
v_gene: TRBV5-1

CDR3aa: CASSWTGGARGASQETQYF
len: 19
abundance: -
v_gene: TRBV7-9

CDR3aa: CASSLVSPSGGGSSYEQYF
len: 19
abundance: -
v_gene: TRBV7-2

CDR3aa: CASREGSSGNTIYF
len: 14
abundance: -
v_gene: TRBV6-5

CDR3aa: CSVEGQFNTEAFF
len: 13
abundance: few
v_gene: TRBV29-1

CDR3aa: CASSQDGGAEAFF
len: 13
abundance: -
v_gene: TRBV4-3

CDR3aa: CASSLMGRGLNTEAFF
len: 16
abundance: once
v_gene: TRBV7-3

CDR3aa: CASSTGTSELETQYF
len: 15
abundance: -
v_gene: TRBV27

CDR3aa: CASSQDYRGYGYTF
len: 14
abundance: -
v_gene: TRBV14

CDR3aa: CASSLDRGPAF
len: 11
abundance: -
v_gene: TRBV18

CDR3aa: CASQPSAGFYNEQFF
len: 15
abundance: few
v_gene: TRBV2

CDR3aa: CASSSGESEAFF
len: 12
abundance: once
v_gene: TRBV7-9

CDR3aa: CASRPGAGGRQETQYF
len: 16
abundance: -
v_gene: TRBV7-9

CDR3aa: CASSDHSSRGPTYTDTQYF
len: 19
abundance: -
v_gene: TRBV10-1

CDR3aa: CASSQLPPDRRPGELFF
len: 17
abundance: -
v_gene: TRBV4-1

CDR3aa: CASSPNTRGRGQPQHF
len: 16
abundance: -
v_gene: TRBV28

CDR3aa: CASRTGATYEQYF
len: 13
abundance: once
v_gene: TRBV28

CDR3aa: CASRTGGVGQPQHF
len: 14
abundance: -
v_gene: TRBV7-2

CDR3aa: CASSPGRQGPYEQYF
len: 15
abundance: -
v_gene: TRBV18

CDR3aa: CASSVDMTGDGYTF
len: 14
abundance: -
v_gene: TRBV9

CDR3aa: CASSQEAGGLVTDTQYF
len: 17
abundance: -
v_gene: TRBV4-2

CDR3aa: CASSPGQGAQGNTIYF
len: 16
abundance: -
v_gene: TRBV7-9

CDR3aa: CTSEETGFVKDGYTF
len: 15
abundance: once
v_gene: TRBV1

CDR3aa: CAIPRQSTYGYTF
len: 13
abundance: -
v_gene: TRBV10-3

CDR3aa: CASSGRQGRSTEAFF
len: 15
abundance: -
v_gene: TRBV5-8

CDR3aa: CATSRVRGGYNEQFF
len: 15
abundance: -
v_gene: TRBV15

CDR3aa: CASSHLGGKDYGYTF
len: 15
abundance: -
v_gene: TRBV4-1

CDR3aa: CASSQDRTGSYNEQFF
len: 16
abundance: once
v_gene: TRBV4-3

CDR3aa: CASSSPGTTSTDTQYF
len: 16
abundance: -
v_gene: TRBV27

CDR3aa: CASSPLDRGITGELFF
len: 16
abundance: once
v_gene: TRBV5-4

CDR3aa: CSVGGTGGLGEQYF
len: 14
abundance: -
v_gene: TRBV29-1

CDR3aa: CASSPGDYGYTF
len: 12
abundance: once
v_gene: TRBV14